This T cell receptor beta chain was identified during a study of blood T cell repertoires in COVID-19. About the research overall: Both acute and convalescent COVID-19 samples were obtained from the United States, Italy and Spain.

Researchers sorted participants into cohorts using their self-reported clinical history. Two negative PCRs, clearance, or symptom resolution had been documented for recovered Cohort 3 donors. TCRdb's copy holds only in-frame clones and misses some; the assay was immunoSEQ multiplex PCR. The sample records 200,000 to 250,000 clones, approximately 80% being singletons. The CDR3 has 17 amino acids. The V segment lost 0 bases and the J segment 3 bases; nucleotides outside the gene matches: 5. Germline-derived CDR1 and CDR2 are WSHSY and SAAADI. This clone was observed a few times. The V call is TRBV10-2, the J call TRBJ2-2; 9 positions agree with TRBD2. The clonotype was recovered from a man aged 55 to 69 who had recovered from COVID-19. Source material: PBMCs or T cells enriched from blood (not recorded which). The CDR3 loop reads CASSESTRGGYTGELFF. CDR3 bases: TGCGCCAGCAGTGAGTCGACGCGGGGGGGTTACACCGGGGAGCTGTTTTTT.